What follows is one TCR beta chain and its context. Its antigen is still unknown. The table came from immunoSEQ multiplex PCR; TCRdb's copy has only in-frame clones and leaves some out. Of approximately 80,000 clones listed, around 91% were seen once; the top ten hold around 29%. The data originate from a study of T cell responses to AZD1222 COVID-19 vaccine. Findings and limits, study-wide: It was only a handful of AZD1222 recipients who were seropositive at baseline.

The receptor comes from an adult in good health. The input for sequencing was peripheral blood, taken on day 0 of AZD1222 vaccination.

CDR3 bases: TGTGCCAGCAGCTTAGGTGGTTACACAGATACGCAGTATTTT. This codes for CASSLGGYTDTQYF. This chain links TRBV11-2 with TRBJ2-3; unclear D gene. CDR1 is SGHAT and CDR2 is FQNNGV in the germline V gene. CDR3 length: 14 residues. V was trimmed by 1 base and J by 2 bases, leaving 7 bases between them.